This T cell receptor (beta chain) was obtained from a study of OX40 agonist ivuxolimab in advanced cancers. The overall study: Patients were dosed intravenously with ivuxolimab at 0.01 to 10 mg/kg every 2 weeks. Study results and caveats: Low levels of normalized T-cell clonal expansion also appeared in some nonresponders. On average, CD8+ T cells showed a greater number of expanded clones than CD4+.

Profiled with immunoSEQ multiplex PCR; TCRdb holds only in-frame clones, not every one. The sample lists 60,000 to 75,000 clones, about 80% occurring once. The CDR3 runs to 15 residues. Unmatched junction bases numbered 10, after V lost 2 bases and J lost 6 bases. Germline CDR1 SGHKS, CDR2 YYEKEE (reference sequence). Concerning this clone: The antigen is unknown.

Blood sampling took place at baseline, cycle 4 day 1, and cycle 7 day 1. The receptor comes from an adult with an advanced solid tumor such as melanoma, head and neck, liver or kidney cancer. The rearrangement uses TRBV5-5 and TRBJ1-1; TRBD1 matches at 7 bases. The specimen was CD4+ or CD8+ T cells sorted from blood, collected in a trial of the OX40 agonist ivuxolimab. The CDR3 loop is CASSFRGMEGAEAFF. In DNA form, the CDR3 reads TGTGCCAGCAGCTTCAGGGGGATGGAGGGGGCTGAAGCTTTCTTT. Complete variable domain (other parts from reference TRBV5-5 and TRBJ1-1): DAGVTQSPTHLIKTRGQQVTLRCSPISGHKSVSWYQQVLGQGPQFIFQYYEKEERGRGNFPDRFSARQFPNYSSELNVNALLLGDSALYLCASSFRGMEGAEAFFGQGTRLTVV.